A single TCR beta chain is shown here with its context. Its antigen specificity is not known. It has no much larger one-base neighbor in the sample; base qualities were not kept. The record originates from a study of blood T cells in healthy people across ages (dated by TCRdb to the mid-2010s). A note on the overall study: In model experiments, template switching captured roughly one uniquely barcoded TCR beta cDNA molecule for every two T cells. Using deep sequencing normalized with unique cDNA molecular identifiers, the study measured how TCR beta repertoire diversity changes with age. Four age groups were formed from the donors: young (average approximately 15 years), middle-aged (around 39), aged (around 68) and long-lived (82). To avoid experimental bias, donors of different ages were spread randomly across the sequencing lanes. For two donors (one aged 18 to 29 and one aged 80 or older), the study analyzed two additional independent replicas of 1 million unique cDNA reads from the same blood draw.

Beyond this particular receptor, the publication reports: As age increased, observed TCR beta diversity per million T cells dropped in a roughly linear way, and a significant reduction was already evident by age about 36. Bulk unsorted PBMC profiling prevented conclusive comparison of naive and antigen-experienced compartments. Because donor CMV infection status was unknown, age-related changes in expanded clonotypes were potentially confounded. Observed TCR beta diversity correlated strongly with the percentage of naive T cells measured by flow cytometry. Total diversity estimates from one million sequenced T cells were considered lower bounds and underestimates. The long-lived group showed more naive CD4+ T cells, fewer expanded clones and increased TCR diversity than the aged group, suggesting age selection.

Receptor libraries were prepared by 5' RACE. TCRdb records Illumina HiSeq 2500 as the sequencer. A second roughly 6 to 11 cycle PCR used a sample-barcoded 5' primer and a J-beta primer mix. Each TCR beta cDNA molecule received a unique molecular identifier from a template-switch 5' adaptor carrying 12 random nucleotides. Each sample yielded at least 2.5 million CDR3-containing paired-end reads. First-strand cDNA was synthesized from all RNA with the Mint cDNA synthesis kit, primed by a TRBC-specific oligonucleotide. After uracil-DNA glycosylase treatment, a first 18-cycle PCR used universal primers M1SS and BC2_uni_R on all cDNA. Per the source publication's procedure: For normalization, 1 million high-quality reads, each with a distinct molecular identifier, were randomly selected from each sample. Reads with shared molecular identifiers were discarded instead of being binned into consensus sequences. MiTCR, set to a Q25 quality threshold and the strictest error-elimination algorithm, was used for CDR3 identification, clonotype clustering and error correction. Lower-bound total TCR beta diversity was estimated with a nonparametric unseen species model using Euler transformation. TCRdb applied fastp at Q25 and MiXCR to the public reads, then kept only in-frame beta chains. Rows with one shared CDR3 protein collapse into an entry with the most common genes and DNA. None of the V and J calls come from the authors' own analysis; TCRdb made them. Within this sample are more than 1.4 million distinct CDR3 sequences, with 42% of them counted one time only. 6.5% to 10% of the sample is held by the ten biggest clonotypes.

The CDR3, from cysteine to phenylalanine, totals 13 residues. The retained sequence is limited to the CDR3, 39 bases, with the frame set at the first base. CDR1 and CDR2 (SNHLY, FYNNEI) derive from the germline V gene. V and J are trimmed by 9 bases and 6 bases, and the gene matches miss 8 bases of the junction. The roughly 38 donors, aged about 6 to 100 years, were systemically healthy Caucasian individuals from Russia. Each donor gave about 9.7 milliliters of peripheral blood, drawn into EDTA-treated Vacutainer tubes. Ficoll-Paque density-gradient centrifugation was used to isolate PBMCs, with at least 6.5 million per sample. Total RNA, at least 5.5 micrograms per sample, was extracted from PBMCs with Trizol reagent. For every donor, flow cytometry on a PBMC aliquot measured the percentage of naive CD45RAhigh/CD27high T cells.

The V gene is TRBV2 and the J gene is TRBJ2-4, with 7 middle bases fitting TRBD1. This clonotype was obtained from a woman aged 18-29 years in good health. Sequencing was done on a sample of blood. The nucleotide sequence is TGTGCCAGACGGACAGGTTCGGGAAACATTCAGTACTTC. It codes for CARRTGSGNIQYF.